The clone carrying this T cell receptor (beta chain) was detected only a few times. The data were obtained in a study of blood T cell repertoires in COVID-19. Study-level information: Donors in the United States, Italy and Spain gave samples during acute or convalescent COVID-19. Sample material is recorded as cDNA or gDNA derived from T cells, B-cell-depleted T cells, or PBMCs.

In the source study's methods: Reference gene primers were amplified, and this amplification served to estimate nucleated cell counts. Repertoires were generated with immunoSEQ multiplex PCR, while TCRdb's copy carries only in-frame clones and drops some. Clone size and the V and J calls come from that table; the DNA yielded D and trimming. The repertoire holds tens of thousands of clones, 85% to 90% seen once, with about a fifth in the top ten. The CDR3 spans 13 residues. V was pared by 4 bases and J by 8 bases, with 17 bases between. CDR1 and CDR2 (germline): SQVTM, ANQGSEA. The chain is built from TRBV29-1 and TRBJ2-5, with D possibly TRBD2 on 6 matching bases. Material for sequencing was peripheral blood. This TCR was recovered from a woman aged 45-65 years with active or convalescent COVID-19. For the CDR3, the DNA is TGCAGCGTTGGCACAACTTCGGGGGACACCCAGTACTTC. This translates into CSVGTTSGDTQYF.